This T cell receptor (beta chain) was recovered during a study of CD8+ T cells in alopecia areata. The sequencing template was cDNA reverse transcribed from extracted RNA. Profiling relied on immunoSEQ multiplex PCR, and the TCRdb table lists in-frame clones only, not all of them. The data list under 350,000 clones, none observed once; around 1.2% falls to the top ten. A sort of pooled cutaneous lymph node cells used CD4, CD8alpha, NKG2D, NKG2ACE and other stains. CDR1 and CDR2 from the germline V gene are NNHNN and SYGAGS (reference sequence). V was pared by 3 bases and J by 0 bases, with 11 bases between. The CDR3 has 15 residues. Of note for this clone: Gene names follow the mouse nomenclature. The CDR3 end is not reached by the read, which stops 4 residues before it; the germline J gene fills it in. Distinct nucleotide sequences in the sample also encode this CDR3.

J is TRBJ2-3 and V is TRBV13-2, with D possibly matching TRBD2 (5 bases). Sequencing used CD4+ T cells sorted from a lymph node. This clonotype originated in a C3H/HeJ mouse with alopecia areata. MHC haplotype of the mouse line: H2-k. The covered CDR3 bases are TGTGCCAGCGGTGGGCTGGGAACTAGTGCAGAA. Amino acids: CASGGLGTSAE. The full CDR3 sequence reads CASGGLGTSAETLYF.